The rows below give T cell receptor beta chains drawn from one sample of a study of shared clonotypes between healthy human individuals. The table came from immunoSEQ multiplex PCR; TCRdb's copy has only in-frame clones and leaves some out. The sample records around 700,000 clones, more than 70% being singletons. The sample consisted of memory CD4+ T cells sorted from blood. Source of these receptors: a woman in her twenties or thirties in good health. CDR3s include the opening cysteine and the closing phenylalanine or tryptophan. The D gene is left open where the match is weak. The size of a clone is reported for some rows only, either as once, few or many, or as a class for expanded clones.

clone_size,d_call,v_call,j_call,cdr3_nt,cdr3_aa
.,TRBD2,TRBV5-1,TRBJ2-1,TGCGCCAGCAGCGGTACTAGCGGGCCGGGCAATGAGCAGTTCTTC,CASSGTSGPGNEQFF
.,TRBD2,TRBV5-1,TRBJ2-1,TGCGCCAGCAGCCGAATGGCGGGAGGGAACAATGAGCAGTTCTTC,CASSRMAGGNNEQFF
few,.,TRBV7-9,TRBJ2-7,TGTGCCAGCAGCTTAACCCTCGGGCAGAGAGGGGATGCGTACGAGCAGTACTTC,CASSLTLGQRGDAYEQYF
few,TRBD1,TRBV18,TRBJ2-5,TGTGCCAGCTCACCACCGACAGGGGAGACCCAGTACTTC,CASSPPTGETQYF
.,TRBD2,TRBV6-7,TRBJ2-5,TGTGCCAGCCCATTGCCGGGGGGAGCCCAAGAGACCCAGTACTTC,CASPLPGGAQETQYF
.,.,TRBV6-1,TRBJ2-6,TGTGCCAGCAGCCCCCTTACCTCTGGGGCCAACGTCCTGACTTTC,CASSPLTSGANVLTF
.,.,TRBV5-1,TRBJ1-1,TGCGCCAGCAGCCTTGGGACAACTGAAGCTTTCTTT,CASSLGTTEAFF
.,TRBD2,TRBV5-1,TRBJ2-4,TGCGCCAGCAGCTTGGAAGGGCCGGAGCGGGGACAGTACTTC,CASSLEGPERGQYF
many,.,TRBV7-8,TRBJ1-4,TGTGCCAGCAGCTTATGGGGAGGAGGGGAAAAACTGTTTTTT,CASSLWGGGEKLFF
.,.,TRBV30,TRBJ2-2,TGTGCCTGTACTACCTCAACCGGGGAGCTGTTTTTT,CACTTSTGELFF
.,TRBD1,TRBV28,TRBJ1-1,TGTGCCAGCAGAACAGGGGTAACTGAAGCTTTCTTT,CASRTGVTEAFF
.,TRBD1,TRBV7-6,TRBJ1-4,TGTGCCAGCAGCTTGGGACAGGGGGAAGAAAAACTGTTTTTT,CASSLGQGEEKLFF
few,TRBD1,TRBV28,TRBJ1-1,TGTGCCAGCAGTCCATGGACAGGGAAGGGAACTGAAGCTTTCTTT,CASSPWTGKGTEAFF